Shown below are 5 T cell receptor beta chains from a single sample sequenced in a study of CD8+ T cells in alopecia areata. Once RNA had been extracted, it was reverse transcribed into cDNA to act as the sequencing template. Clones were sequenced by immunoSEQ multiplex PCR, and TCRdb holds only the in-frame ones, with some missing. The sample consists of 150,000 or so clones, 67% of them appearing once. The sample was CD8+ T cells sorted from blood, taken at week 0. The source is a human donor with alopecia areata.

The CDR3 sequence is CASSLGVGGETQYF. DNA of the CDR3: TGTGCCAGCAGCTTGGGGGTCGGAGGAGAGACCCAGTACTTC. This chain uses TRBV7-9 with TRBJ2-5; D may correspond to TRBD1 or TRBD2 (5 bases each). Per germline, CDR1 SEHNR and CDR2 FQNEAQ (reference sequence). Trimming shortened V by 3 bases and J by 4 bases, and 12 bases separated the two germline ends. CDR3 length: 14 amino acids.

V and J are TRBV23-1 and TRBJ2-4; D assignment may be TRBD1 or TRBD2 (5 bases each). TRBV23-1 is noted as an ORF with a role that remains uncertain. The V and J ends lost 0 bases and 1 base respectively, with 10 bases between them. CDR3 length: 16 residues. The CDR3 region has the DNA TGCGCCAGCAGTCAATCAAGAGAGGGGGCCAAAAACATTCAGTACTTC. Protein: CASSQSREGAKNIQYF.

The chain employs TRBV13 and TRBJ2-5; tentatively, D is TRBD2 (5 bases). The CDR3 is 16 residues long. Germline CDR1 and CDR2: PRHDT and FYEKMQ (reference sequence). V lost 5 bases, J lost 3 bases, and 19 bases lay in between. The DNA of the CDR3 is TGTGCCAGCAGCGAGTTCATGTCCCTCGGGGAAGAGACCCAGTACTTC. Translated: CASSEFMSLGEETQYF.

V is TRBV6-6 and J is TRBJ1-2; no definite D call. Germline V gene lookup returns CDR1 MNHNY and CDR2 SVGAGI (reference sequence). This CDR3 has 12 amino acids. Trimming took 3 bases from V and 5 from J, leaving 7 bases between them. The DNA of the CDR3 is TGTGCCAGCAGTTATTGGGCTTATGGCTACACCTTC. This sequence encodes CASSYWAYGYTF.

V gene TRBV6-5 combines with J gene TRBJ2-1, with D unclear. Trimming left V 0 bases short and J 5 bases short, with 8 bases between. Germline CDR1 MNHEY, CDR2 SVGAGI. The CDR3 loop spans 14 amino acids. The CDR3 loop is CASSYSSAHNEQFF. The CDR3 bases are TGTGCCAGCAGTTACTCGAGCGCACACAATGAGCAGTTCTTC.